This T cell receptor beta chain was found in a study of cytomegalovirus exposure and HLA in healthy donors. This CDR3 is built from 20 residues. Germline loops: CDR1 LGHNA, CDR2 YNFKEQ. The V gene end was trimmed by 4 bases and the J gene end by 2 bases; junction bases not matched to a gene: 19. This clone was picked up one time. A multiplex PCR was run with 60 Vbeta primers and 13 Jbeta primers. Sequencing was performed with immunoSEQ multiplex PCR; in TCRdb, only in-frame clones are kept and a portion is missing. The sample yields about 170,000 clones, just under 80% seen once. V usage is TRBV4-2 and J usage is TRBJ2-5; 10 nucleotides align to TRBD2. The receptor's source is a woman aged 50 to 60 in good health and CMV-seropositive. The sample was PBMCs. The CDR3 nucleotides are TGTGCCAGCAGCCCAAGGTACCTAGCGGGGGCCTCGAATAAACAAGAGACCCAGTACTTC. It codes for CASSPRYLAGASNKQETQYF.